Presented here are 25 T cell receptor beta chains from one specimen sequenced in a study of human T cells and chemical hapten exposure. TCRdb fed the RACE reads into MiXCR, producing one record per CDR3 protein. The sample shows 84,000 or so distinct CDR3 sequences, about 8% of them seen only once. Time point denoted: pre-sensitization, week 0. The treatment here: therapeutic diphenylcyclopropenone sensitization with weekly scalp DPC. Sequencing was performed on whole blood, taken in connection with sensitization to the hapten diphenylcyclopropenone (DPC). Source of these receptors: a man aged 35 to 55 with alopecia areata. Some clones in this sample may be carry-over from other donors' samples.

This clonotype was seen many times. The V call is TRBV20-1, the J call TRBJ1-4; possible D gene TRBD1, 6 bases. The germline V gene has CDR1 DFQATT and CDR2 SNEGSKA (reference sequence). The CDR3 has 12 amino acids. V dropped 4 bases and J dropped 8 bases, with 11 bases sitting between them. This CDR3 reads CSANREREKLFF. Written as DNA, the CDR3 is TGCAGTGCTAACAGGGAAAGGGAAAAACTGTTTTTT.

This clonotype was seen at least ten times. This chain connects TRBV30 to TRBJ1-1; no reliable D call. The CDR3 runs to 15 residues. Trimming left V 2 bases short and J 5 bases short, with 18 bases between. Germline values: CDR1 GTSNPN, CDR2 SVGIG (reference sequence). The CDR3 is CAWSTKSGLGTEAFF. The DNA of the CDR3 is TGTGCCTGGAGTACCAAGTCGGGGTTAGGGACTGAAGCTTTCTTT.

CDR3 protein: CSAWGGSDYNEQFF. In nucleotides, the CDR3 is TGCAGTGCCTGGGGGGGTAGCGACTACAATGAGCAGTTCTTC. This chain connects TRBV20-1 to TRBJ2-1, with 7 bases matching TRBD2. The CDR3 spans 14 residues. The V gene end was trimmed by 6 bases and the J gene end by 3 bases; junction bases not matched to a gene: 8. Germline V gene data show CDR1 as DFQATT and CDR2 as SNEGSKA (reference sequence).

V usage is TRBV4-2 and J usage is TRBJ1-1; D uncertain. Looked up from germline, CDR1 is LGHNA and CDR2 is YNFKEQ. The length of the CDR3 is 13 residues. V lost 0 bases and J 7 bases, leaving 9 bases between the germline ends. CDR3 region: CASSQDTEGEAFF. The DNA for the CDR3 is TGTGCCAGCAGCCAAGATACGGAGGGTGAAGCTTTCTTT.

V gene TRBV18 combines with J gene TRBJ2-1, with D perhaps matching TRBD1 (5 bases). Germline V gene data show CDR1 as KGHSH and CDR2 as LQKENI. The CDR3 spans 17 residues. Trimming pared 2 bases from V and 7 bases from J, leaving 21 bases between. The CDR3 loop reads CASSPLRTGALNNEQFF. The CDR3 DNA sequence: TGTGCCAGCTCACCATTGAGAACAGGAGCCCTTAATAATGAGCAGTTCTTC. Full variable domain (remainder filled in from reference TRBV18 and TRBJ2-1): NAGVMQNPRHLVRRRGQEARLRCSPMKGHSHVYWYRQLPEEGLKFMVYLQKENIIDESGMPKERFSAEFPKEGPSILRIQQVVRGDSAAYFCASSPLRTGALNNEQFFGPGTRLTVL.

This sequence joins TRBV7-9 and TRBJ2-1, with no clear D. The CDR3 spans 11 residues. Per the germline V gene, CDR1 is SEHNR and CDR2 is FQNEAQ (reference sequence). Trimming stripped 5 bases from V and 10 bases from J, with 9 bases between. CDR3 bases: TGTGCCAGCAGCGCCTCGCCAGAGCAGTTCTTC. Its translation is CASSASPEQFF.

Worth noting for this clonotype: The junction does not match germline at one end; this may be a read error. This chain joins TRBV3-1 and TRBJ1-1, with D maybe TRBD1 (6 bases). The V gene's germline CDR1 is LGHDT and CDR2 YNNKEL (reference sequence). The CDR3 is made up of 14 amino acids. The CDR3 DNA reads TGTGCCAGCAGCCAAGGAGGGGGGAACGCTGAAGCTTTCTTT. Encoded protein: CASSQGGGNAEAFF.

This clonotype was observed a few times. The chain is built from TRBV7-2 and TRBJ2-7; D unclear. The CDR3 has 14 amino acids. V gave up 1 base and J gave up 6 bases, with 13 bases separating them. Looked up from germline, CDR1 is SGHTA and CDR2 is FQGNSA. CDR3 sequence reads: CASSLVAGRSEQYF. CDR3 nucleotides: TGTGCCAGCAGCTTAGTGGCCGGGCGGTCCGAGCAGTACTTC. The full variable domain, with the rest looked up from reference TRBV7-2 and TRBJ2-7, is GAGVSQSPSNKVTEKGKDVELRCDPISGHTALYWYRQSLGQGLEFLIYFQGNSAPDKSGLPSDRFSAERTGGSVSTLTIQRTQQEDSAVYLCASSLVAGRSEQYFGPGTRLTVT.

The genes are TRBV2 and TRBJ2-7; TRBD2 matches 9 bases. This CDR3 is 17 amino acids long. Trimming took 0 bases from V and 2 from J; bases not matched to a gene: 8. Germline CDR1 reads SNHLY; CDR2 reads FYNNEI. The chain's CDR3 is CASSEALSGRMPYEQYF. CDR3 DNA sequence: TGTGCCAGCAGTGAAGCGCTGAGCGGGAGGATGCCCTACGAGCAGTACTTC.

The chain recombines TRBV2 with TRBJ1-5, with D possibly TRBD1 on 5 matching bases. The CDR3 contains 14 residues. V was shortened by 7 bases and J by 6 bases, with 16 bases between the two germline ends. Looked up from germline, CDR1 is SNHLY and CDR2 is FYNNEI. For the CDR3, the DNA is TGTGCCAGCAAGGCCCAACTGGGGCCTCAGCCCCAGCATTTT. It codes for CASKAQLGPQPQHF.

This chain links TRBV19 with TRBJ2-2; no definite D call. The germline CDR1 and CDR2 sequences are LNHDA and SQIVND (reference sequence). The CDR3 runs to 14 residues. The V gene lost 5 bases and the J gene lost 4 bases, with 11 bases spanning the gap. The CDR3 coding sequence is TGTGCCAGTAGTCCCAGTCTGGGCACCGGGGAGCTGTTTTTT. This sequence encodes CASSPSLGTGELFF.

In this sample, this clonotype turned up a few times. The CDR3 region is CASSGGLAGEEQFF. The CDR3 nucleotides read TGTGCCAGCAGTGGAGGACTAGCGGGAGAGGAGCAGTTCTTC. The rearrangement uses TRBV6-1 and TRBJ2-1, with TRBD2 matching over 13 bases. Germline-derived CDR1 and CDR2 are MNHNS and SASEGT. V was pared by 4 bases and J by 10 bases, with 4 bases of the junction left unmatched. This CDR3 is 14 amino acids long.

Here the CDR3 DNA reads TGTGCCAGCAGCTTGAGGACTAGCGGGAGCGATGAGCAGTTCTTC. This translates into CASSLRTSGSDEQFF. This chain links TRBV7-2 with TRBJ2-1, with 13 bases that match TRBD2. J gave up 8 bases and V 3 bases, and 4 bases lay outside the gene matches. Germline lookup yields CDR1 SGHTA and CDR2 FQGNSA. This CDR3 contains 15 residues.

This clonotype showed up many times. The V gene is TRBV20-1, the J gene TRBJ2-3; 8 positions match TRBD2. This CDR3 contains 18 residues. Germline V gives CDR1 DFQATT, CDR2 SNEGSKA (reference sequence). V shed 2 bases and J 1 base; nucleotides not matched to a gene: 14. DNA of the CDR3: TGCAGTGCTAGACCCGCGCTAGCGGGTGGACCTGGCACAGATACGCAGTATTTT. It is translated as CSARPALAGGPGTDTQYF.

The chain carries TRBV11-2 and TRBJ2-3; no clear D. CDR3 length equals 11 residues. V lost 7 bases and J 5 bases, leaving 7 bases between the germline ends. Looked up from germline, CDR1 is SGHAT and CDR2 is FQNNGV. In nucleotides, the CDR3 is TGTGCCAGCACTAACAAAGATACGCAGTATTTT. Its translation: CASTNKDTQYF.

The chain combines TRBV6-5 with TRBJ1-2; unclear D gene. Germline V gene sequence: CDR1 MNHEY, CDR2 SVGAGI. The germline V and J ends were trimmed by 5 bases and 5 bases, with 9 bases remaining between them. The CDR3 length is 12 residues. The chain's CDR3 is CASSERRYGYTF. In nucleotides, the CDR3 is TGTGCCAGCAGTGAGAGGCGATATGGCTACACCTTC.

This clonotype was seen at least ten times. This chain links TRBV6-2 or TRBV6-3 with TRBJ2-1, with D possibly TRBD2 on 6 matching bases. The CDR3 contains 13 residues. V shed 4 bases and J shed 11 bases, with 15 bases lying between them. Looked up from germline, CDR1 is MNHEY and CDR2 is SVGEGT. The CDR3 loop is CASSWGGLTQQFF. The CDR3 coding sequence is TGTGCCAGCAGTTGGGGCGGACTAACCCAGCAGTTCTTC.

This clonotype was picked up a small number of times. This chain uses TRBV7-6 with TRBJ2-3; perhaps TRBD2 as D (5 bases). V was pared by 5 bases and J by 2 bases, with 20 bases between. CDR1 and CDR2 (germline): SGHVS, FNYEAQ. CDR3 length: 17 residues. The CDR3 region is CASSNPLRASPTDTQYF. The CDR3 DNA is TGTGCCAGCAGCAACCCCCTTCGGGCTAGCCCCACAGATACGCAGTATTTT.

This clonotype was found many times. V and J are TRBV7-8 and TRBJ2-6, with D unclear. V lost 6 bases and J 1 base, leaving 7 bases between the germline ends. Germline V CDR1 and CDR2: SGHVS, FQNEAQ. This CDR3 contains 14 residues. The DNA of the CDR3 is TGTGCCAGCAGGTCACTTTCTGGGGCCAACGTCCTGACTTTC. It encodes CASRSLSGANVLTF. The variable domain in full, with the rest retrieved from reference TRBV7-8 and TRBJ2-6, is GAGVSQSPRYKVAKRGQDVALRCDPISGHVSLFWYQQALGQGPEFLTYFQNEAQLDKSGLPSDRFFAERPEGSVSTLKIQRTQQEDSAVYLCASRSLSGANVLTFGAGSRLTVL.

The sample holds many counts of this clonotype. This sequence joins TRBV18 and TRBJ1-5; unclear D gene. Germline V gene sequence: CDR1 KGHSH, CDR2 LQKENI. The CDR3 extends over 14 amino acids. Trimming took off 3 bases at V and 5 bases at J, with 11 bases between the two ends. The CDR3 coding sequence is TGTGCCAGCTCACCCGAAGGAATAGATCAGCCCCAGCATTTT. Amino acid sequence: CASSPEGIDQPQHF.

The chain links TRBV28 to TRBJ2-5, with 11 bases matching TRBD2. Germline CDR1 reads MDHEN; CDR2 reads SYDVKM. V dropped 2 bases and J dropped 4; count of bases not matched to a gene: 3. The CDR3 runs to 15 residues. CDR3 sequence (DNA): TGTGCCAGCAGTTTACCTAGCGGGAGGACAGAGACCCAGTACTTC. This codes for CASSLPSGRTETQYF.

This clonotype was observed a few times. J is TRBJ2-2 and V is TRBV5-6, with 9 bases fitting TRBD2. The V segment lost 0 bases and the J segment 3 bases; nucleotides outside the gene matches: 9. There are 18 residues in the CDR3. Germline CDR1 is SGHDT and CDR2 is YYEEEE. The CDR3 nucleotides are TGTGCCAGCAGCTTGGAAGTACGCGGGAGGGCCTACACCGGGGAGCTGTTTTTT. Amino acids: CASSLEVRGRAYTGELFF. Together with reference TRBV5-6 and TRBJ2-2, the CDR3 gives the full variable domain: DAGVTQSPTHLIKTRGQQVTLRCSPKSGHDTVSWYQQALGQGPQFIFQYYEEEERQRGNFPDRFSGHQFPNYSSELNVNALLLGDSALYLCASSLEVRGRAYTGELFFGEGSRLTVL.

This sequence joins TRBV18 and TRBJ2-7; D gene uncertain. The germline V gene has CDR1 KGHSH and CDR2 LQKENI. The CDR3 contains 13 residues. Trimming stripped 2 bases from V and 4 bases from J, with 9 bases between. This chain's CDR3 is CASSPNELYEQYV. In DNA, the CDR3 is TGTGCCAGCTCACCAAATGAGTTATACGAGCAGTACGTC.

This chain links TRBV7-9 with TRBJ2-1; no reliable D call. Trimming stripped 5 bases from V and 6 bases from J, with 8 bases between. Germline V CDR1 and CDR2: SEHNR, FQNEAQ (reference sequence). The CDR3 is 12 residues long. CDR3 residues: CASSEISNEQFF. The CDR3 DNA reads as TGTGCCAGCAGCGAGATATCCAATGAGCAGTTCTTC.

This chain connects TRBV15 to TRBJ2-4, with 11 bases aligning to TRBD2. The V gene's germline CDR1 is LNHNV and CDR2 YYDKDF (reference sequence). The V gene end was trimmed by 5 bases and the J gene end by 5 bases; junction bases not matched to a gene: 2. This CDR3 is 14 amino acids long. CDR3 amino acids: CATSVGLAENIQYF. The CDR3 region has the DNA TGTGCCACCAGCGTGGGACTAGCGGAAAACATTCAGTACTTC. Drawing the rest from reference TRBV15 and TRBJ2-4, the complete variable domain is DAMVIQNPRYQVTQFGKPVTLSCSQTLNHNVMYWYQQKSSQAPKLLFHYYDKDFNNEADTPDNFQSRRPNTSFCFLDIRSPGLGDTAMYLCATSVGLAENIQYFGAGTRLSVL.